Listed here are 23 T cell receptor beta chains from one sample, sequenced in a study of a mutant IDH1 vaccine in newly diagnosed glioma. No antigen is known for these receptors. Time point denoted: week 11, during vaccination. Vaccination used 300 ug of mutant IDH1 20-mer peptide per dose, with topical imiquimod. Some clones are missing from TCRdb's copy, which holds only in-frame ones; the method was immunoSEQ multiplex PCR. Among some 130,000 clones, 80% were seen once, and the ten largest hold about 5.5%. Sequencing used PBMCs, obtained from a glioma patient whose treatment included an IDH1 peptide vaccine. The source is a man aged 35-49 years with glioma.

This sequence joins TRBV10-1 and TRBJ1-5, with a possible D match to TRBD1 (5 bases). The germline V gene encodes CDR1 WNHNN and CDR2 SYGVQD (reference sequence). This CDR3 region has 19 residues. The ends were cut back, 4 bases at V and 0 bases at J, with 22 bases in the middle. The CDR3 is CASSARAHSEPYSNQPQHF. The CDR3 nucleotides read TGCGCCAGCAGTGCCAGGGCCCACTCCGAACCGTATAGCAATCAGCCCCAGCATTTT.

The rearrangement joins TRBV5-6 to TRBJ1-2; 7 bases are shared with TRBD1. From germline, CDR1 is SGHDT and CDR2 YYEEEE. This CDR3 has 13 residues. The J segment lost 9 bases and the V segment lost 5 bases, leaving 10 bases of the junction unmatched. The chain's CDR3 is CASSSDRVQSYTF. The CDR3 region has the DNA TGTGCCAGCAGTTCTGACAGGGTACAAAGCTACACCTTC.

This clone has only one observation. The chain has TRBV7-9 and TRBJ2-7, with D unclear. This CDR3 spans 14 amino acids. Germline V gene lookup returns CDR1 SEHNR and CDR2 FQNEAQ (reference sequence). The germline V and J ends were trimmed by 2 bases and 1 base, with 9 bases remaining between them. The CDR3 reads CASSLLGISYEQYF. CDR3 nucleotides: TGTGCCAGCAGCTTATTGGGCATTTCCTACGAGCAGTACTTC.

The CDR3 nucleotides are TGCGCCAGCAGCCAGGCGGTAGAGGGATTTGGTTCACCCCTCCACTTT. Protein product: CASSQAVEGFGSPLHF. This chain connects TRBV4-1 to TRBJ1-6; D unresolved. V shed 3 bases and J shed 9 bases, with 18 bases lying between them. Germline loops: CDR1 MGHRA, CDR2 YSYEKL. CDR3 size: 16 residues.

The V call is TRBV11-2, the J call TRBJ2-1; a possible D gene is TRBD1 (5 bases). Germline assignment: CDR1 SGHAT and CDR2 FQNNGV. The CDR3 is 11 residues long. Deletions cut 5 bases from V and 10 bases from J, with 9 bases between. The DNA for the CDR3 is TGTGCCAGCAGCCCTTCAGGGGAGCAGTTCTTC. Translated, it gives CASSPSGEQFF.

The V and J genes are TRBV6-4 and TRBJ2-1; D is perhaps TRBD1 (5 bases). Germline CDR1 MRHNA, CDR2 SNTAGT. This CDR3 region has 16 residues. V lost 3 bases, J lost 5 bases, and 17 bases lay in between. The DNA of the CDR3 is TGTGCCAGCAGTGATGAGACAGCGTTTAAACACAATGAGCAGTTCTTC. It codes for CASSDETAFKHNEQFF.

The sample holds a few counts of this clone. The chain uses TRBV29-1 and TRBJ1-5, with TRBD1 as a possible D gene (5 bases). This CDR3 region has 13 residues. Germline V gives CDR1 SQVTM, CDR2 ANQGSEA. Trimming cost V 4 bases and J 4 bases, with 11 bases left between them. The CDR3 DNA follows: TGCAGCGTTGCCCGGGGCCTGAATCAGCCCCAGCATTTT. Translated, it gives CSVARGLNQPQHF.

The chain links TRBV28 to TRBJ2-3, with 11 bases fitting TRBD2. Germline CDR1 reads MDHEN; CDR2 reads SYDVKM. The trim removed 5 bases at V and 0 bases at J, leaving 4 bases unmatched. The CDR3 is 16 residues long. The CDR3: CASSGGTSGSTDTQYF. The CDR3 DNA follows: TGTGCCAGCAGTGGGGGGACTAGCGGAAGCACAGATACGCAGTATTTT.

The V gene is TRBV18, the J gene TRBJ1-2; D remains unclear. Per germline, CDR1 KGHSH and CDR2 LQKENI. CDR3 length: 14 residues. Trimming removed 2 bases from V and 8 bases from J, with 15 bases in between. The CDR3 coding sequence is TGTGCCAGCTCACCAGATTCGAGGGTCGGCGGCTACACCTTC. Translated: CASSPDSRVGGYTF. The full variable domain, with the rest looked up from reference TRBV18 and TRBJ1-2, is NAGVMQNPRHLVRRRGQEARLRCSPMKGHSHVYWYRQLPEEGLKFMVYLQKENIIDESGMPKERFSAEFPKEGPSILRIQQVVRGDSAAYFCASSPDSRVGGYTFGSGTRLTVV.

The CDR3: CASSQVGTGIYEQYF. The CDR3 DNA follows: TGCGCCAGCAGCCAAGTGGGGACAGGGATCTACGAGCAGTACTTC. The chain carries TRBV4-1 and TRBJ2-7; 9 bases align to TRBD1. The V gene's germline CDR1 is MGHRA and CDR2 YSYEKL. CDR3 length equals 15 residues. The junction had 4 bases not matched to a gene; V was cut back by 1 base and J by 3 bases.

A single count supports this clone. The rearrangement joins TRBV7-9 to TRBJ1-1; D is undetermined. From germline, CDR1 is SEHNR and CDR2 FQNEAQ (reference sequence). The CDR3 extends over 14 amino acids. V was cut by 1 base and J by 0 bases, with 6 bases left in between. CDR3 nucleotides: TGTGCCAGCAGCTTAGGGACGGTGAACACTGAAGCTTTCTTT. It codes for CASSLGTVNTEAFF.

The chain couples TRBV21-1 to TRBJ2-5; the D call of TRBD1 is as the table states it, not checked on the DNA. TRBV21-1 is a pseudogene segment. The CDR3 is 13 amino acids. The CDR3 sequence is CASSTTGTVEQYF. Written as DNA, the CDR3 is TGTGCCAGCAGCACAACCGGGACAGTTGAGCAGTACTTC.

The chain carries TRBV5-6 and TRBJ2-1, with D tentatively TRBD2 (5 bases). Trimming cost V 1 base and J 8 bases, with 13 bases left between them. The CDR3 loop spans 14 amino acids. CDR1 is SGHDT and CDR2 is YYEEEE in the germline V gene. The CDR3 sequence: CASSLMLAGYEQFF. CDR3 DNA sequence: TGTGCCAGCAGCTTGATGCTAGCTGGGTATGAGCAGTTCTTC.

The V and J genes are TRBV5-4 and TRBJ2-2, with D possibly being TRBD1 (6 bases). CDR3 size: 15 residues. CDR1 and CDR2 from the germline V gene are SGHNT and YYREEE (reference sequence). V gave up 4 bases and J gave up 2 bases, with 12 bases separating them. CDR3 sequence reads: CASSPGQLNTGELFF. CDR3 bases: TGTGCCAGCAGCCCAGGACAGCTAAACACCGGGGAGCTGTTTTTT. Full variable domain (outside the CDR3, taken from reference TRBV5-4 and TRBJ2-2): ETGVTQSPTHLIKTRGQQVTLRCSSQSGHNTVSWYQQALGQGPQFIFQYYREEENGRGNFPPRFSGLQFPNYSSELNVNALELDDSALYLCASSPGQLNTGELFFGEGSRLTVL.

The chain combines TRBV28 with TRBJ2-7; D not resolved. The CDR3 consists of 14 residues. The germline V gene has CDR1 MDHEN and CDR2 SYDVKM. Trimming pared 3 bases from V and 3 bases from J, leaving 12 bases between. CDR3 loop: CASSFWASVYEQYF. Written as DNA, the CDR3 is TGTGCCAGCAGTTTTTGGGCTTCGGTCTACGAGCAGTACTTC.

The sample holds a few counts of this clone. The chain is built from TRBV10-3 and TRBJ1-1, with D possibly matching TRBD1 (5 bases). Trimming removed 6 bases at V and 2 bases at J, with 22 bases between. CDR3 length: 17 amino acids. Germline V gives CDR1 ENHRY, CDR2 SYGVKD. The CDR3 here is CAISSTETLASNTEAFF. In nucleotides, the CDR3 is TGTGCCATCAGCTCGACAGAGACCTTAGCTTCAAACACTGAAGCTTTCTTT.

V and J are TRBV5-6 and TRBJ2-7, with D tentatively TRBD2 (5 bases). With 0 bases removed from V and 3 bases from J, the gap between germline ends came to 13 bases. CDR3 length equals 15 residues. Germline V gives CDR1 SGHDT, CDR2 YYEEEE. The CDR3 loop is CASSLVGDDFYEQYF. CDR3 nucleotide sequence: TGTGCCAGCAGCTTGGTCGGGGATGACTTCTACGAGCAGTACTTC. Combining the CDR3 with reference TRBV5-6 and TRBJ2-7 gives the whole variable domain DAGVTQSPTHLIKTRGQQVTLRCSPKSGHDTVSWYQQALGQGPQFIFQYYEEEERQRGNFPDRFSGHQFPNYSSELNVNALLLGDSALYLCASSLVGDDFYEQYFGPGTRLTVT.

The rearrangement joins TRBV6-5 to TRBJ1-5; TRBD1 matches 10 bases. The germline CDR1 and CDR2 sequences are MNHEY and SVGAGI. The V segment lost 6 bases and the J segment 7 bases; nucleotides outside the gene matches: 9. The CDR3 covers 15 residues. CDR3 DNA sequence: TGTGCCAGCAGAGACGGGACAGGGGACCGGCAGCCCCAGCATTTT. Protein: CASRDGTGDRQPQHF.

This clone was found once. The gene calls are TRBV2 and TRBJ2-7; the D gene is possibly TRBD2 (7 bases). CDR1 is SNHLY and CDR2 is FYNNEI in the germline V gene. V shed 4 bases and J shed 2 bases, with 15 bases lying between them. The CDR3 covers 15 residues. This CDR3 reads CASSGGGGPPYEQYF. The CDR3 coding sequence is TGTGCCAGCAGTGGAGGGGGAGGGCCCCCCTACGAGCAGTACTTC.

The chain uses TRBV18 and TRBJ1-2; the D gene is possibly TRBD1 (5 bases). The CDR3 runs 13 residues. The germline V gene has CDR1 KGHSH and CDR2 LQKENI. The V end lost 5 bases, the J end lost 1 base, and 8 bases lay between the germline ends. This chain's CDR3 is CASSSTVNYGYTF. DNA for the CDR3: TGTGCCAGCTCATCGACAGTTAACTATGGCTACACCTTC. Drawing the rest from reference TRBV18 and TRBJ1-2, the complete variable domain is NAGVMQNPRHLVRRRGQEARLRCSPMKGHSHVYWYRQLPEEGLKFMVYLQKENIIDESGMPKERFSAEFPKEGPSILRIQQVVRGDSAAYFCASSSTVNYGYTFGSGTRLTVV.

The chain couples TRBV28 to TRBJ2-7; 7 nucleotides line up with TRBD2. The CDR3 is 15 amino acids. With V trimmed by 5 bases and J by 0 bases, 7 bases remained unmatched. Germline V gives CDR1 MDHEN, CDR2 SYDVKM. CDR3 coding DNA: TGTGCCAGCAGTGCCGTACTAGCGCTCTCCTACGAGCAGTACTTC. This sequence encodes CASSAVLALSYEQYF.

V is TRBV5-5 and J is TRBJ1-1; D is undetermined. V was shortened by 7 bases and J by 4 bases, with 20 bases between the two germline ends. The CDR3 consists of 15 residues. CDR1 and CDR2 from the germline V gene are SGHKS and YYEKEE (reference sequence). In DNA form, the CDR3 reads TGTGCCAGCGGCCCCTCGTTCTCAGTAGGCACTGAAGCTTTCTTT. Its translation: CASGPSFSVGTEAFF.

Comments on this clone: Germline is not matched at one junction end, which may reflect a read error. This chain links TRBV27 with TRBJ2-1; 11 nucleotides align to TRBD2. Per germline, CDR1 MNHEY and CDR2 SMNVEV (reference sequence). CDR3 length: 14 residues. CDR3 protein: CASTRRASGGLTIF. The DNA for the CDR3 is TGTGCCAGCACCAGAAGGGCTAGCGGGGGGTTAACGATCTTC.